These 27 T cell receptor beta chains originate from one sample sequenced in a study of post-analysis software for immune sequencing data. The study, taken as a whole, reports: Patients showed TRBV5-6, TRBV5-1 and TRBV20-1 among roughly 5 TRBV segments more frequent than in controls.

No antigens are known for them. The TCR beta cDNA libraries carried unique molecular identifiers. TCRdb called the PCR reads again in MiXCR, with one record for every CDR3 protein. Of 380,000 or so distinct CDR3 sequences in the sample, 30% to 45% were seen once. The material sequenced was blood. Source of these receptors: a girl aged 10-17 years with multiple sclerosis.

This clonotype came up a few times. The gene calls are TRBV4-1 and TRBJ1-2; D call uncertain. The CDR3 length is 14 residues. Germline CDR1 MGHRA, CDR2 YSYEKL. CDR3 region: CASSKAAREGGYTF. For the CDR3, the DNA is TGCGCTAGTTCAAAGGCAGCCCGGGAGGGCGGCTACACCTTC.

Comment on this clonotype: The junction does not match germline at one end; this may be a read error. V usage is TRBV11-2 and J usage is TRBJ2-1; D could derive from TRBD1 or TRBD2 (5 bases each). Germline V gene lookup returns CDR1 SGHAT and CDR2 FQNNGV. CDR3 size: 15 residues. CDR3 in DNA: TGTGCCGGCAGCTTAGAGCAGGGTGGAGGTTATGAGCAGTTCTTC. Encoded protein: CAGSLEQGGGYEQFF.

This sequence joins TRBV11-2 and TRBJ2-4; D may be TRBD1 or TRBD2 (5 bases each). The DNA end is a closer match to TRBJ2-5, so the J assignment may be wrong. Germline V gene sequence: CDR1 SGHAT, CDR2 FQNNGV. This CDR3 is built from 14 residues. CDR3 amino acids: CASSRGLLRETQYF. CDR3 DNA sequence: TGTGCCAGCAGCCGGGGCCTCCTCCGCGAGACCCAGTACTTC.

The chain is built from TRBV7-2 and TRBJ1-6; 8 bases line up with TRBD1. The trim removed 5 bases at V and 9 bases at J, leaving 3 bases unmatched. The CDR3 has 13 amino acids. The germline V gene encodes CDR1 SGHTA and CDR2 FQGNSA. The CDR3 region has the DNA TGTGCCAGCAGCGGACAGGGATTTTCACCCCTCCACTTT. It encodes CASSGQGFSPLHF.

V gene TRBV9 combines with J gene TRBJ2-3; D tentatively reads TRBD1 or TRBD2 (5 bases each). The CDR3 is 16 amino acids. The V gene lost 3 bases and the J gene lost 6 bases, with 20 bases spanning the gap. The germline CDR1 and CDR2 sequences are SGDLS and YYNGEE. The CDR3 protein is CASSAPREGWGDTQYF. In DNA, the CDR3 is TGTGCCAGCAGCGCCCCACGCGAAGGATGGGGGGATACGCAGTATTTT. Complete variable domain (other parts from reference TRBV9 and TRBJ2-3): DSGVTQTPKHLITATGQRVTLRCSPRSGDLSVYWYQQSLDQGLQFLIQYYNGEERAKGNILERFSAQQFPDLHSELNLSSLELGDSALYFCASSAPREGWGDTQYFGPGTRLTVL.

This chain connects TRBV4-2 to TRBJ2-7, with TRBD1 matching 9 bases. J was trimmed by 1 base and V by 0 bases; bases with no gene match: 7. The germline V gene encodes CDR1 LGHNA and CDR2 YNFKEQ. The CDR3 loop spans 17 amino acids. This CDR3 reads CASSQETGGDSSYEQYF. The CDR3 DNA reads TGTGCCAGCAGCCAAGAAACAGGGGGCGATTCATCCTACGAGCAGTACTTC.

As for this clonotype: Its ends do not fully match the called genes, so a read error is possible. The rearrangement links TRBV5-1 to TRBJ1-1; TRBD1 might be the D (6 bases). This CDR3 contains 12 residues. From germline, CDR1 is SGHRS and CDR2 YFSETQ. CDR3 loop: CASSLGDTETFF. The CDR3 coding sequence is TGCGCCAGCAGCTTAGGGGACACTGAAACTTTCTTT.

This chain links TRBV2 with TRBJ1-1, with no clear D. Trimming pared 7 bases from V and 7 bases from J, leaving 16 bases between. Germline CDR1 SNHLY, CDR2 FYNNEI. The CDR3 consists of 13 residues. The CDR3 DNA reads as TGTGCCAGCACCCACCCCCAGTTTCTTGAAGCTTTCTTT. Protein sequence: CASTHPQFLEAFF.

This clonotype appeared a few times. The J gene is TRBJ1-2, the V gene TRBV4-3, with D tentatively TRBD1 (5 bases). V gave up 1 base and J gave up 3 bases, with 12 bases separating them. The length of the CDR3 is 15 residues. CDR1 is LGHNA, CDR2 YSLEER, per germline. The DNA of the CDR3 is TGCGCCAGCAGCCAAGGGAGCCGGGGGTACTATGGCTACACCTTC. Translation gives CASSQGSRGYYGYTF.

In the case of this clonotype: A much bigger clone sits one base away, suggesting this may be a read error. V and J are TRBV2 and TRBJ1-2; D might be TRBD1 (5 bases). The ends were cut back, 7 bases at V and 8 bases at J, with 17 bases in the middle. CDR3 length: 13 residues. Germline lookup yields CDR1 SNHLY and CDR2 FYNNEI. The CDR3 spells CASNRQWLGGYTF. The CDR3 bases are TGTGCCAGCAACAGACAGTGGCTAGGCGGCTACACCTTC.

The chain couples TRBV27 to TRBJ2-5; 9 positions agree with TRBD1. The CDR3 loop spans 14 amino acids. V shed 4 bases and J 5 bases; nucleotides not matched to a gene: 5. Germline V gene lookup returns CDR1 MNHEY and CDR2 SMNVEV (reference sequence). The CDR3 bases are TGTGCCAGCAGTTCCTCGACAGGGGGGGAGACCCAGTACTTC. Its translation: CASSSSTGGETQYF.

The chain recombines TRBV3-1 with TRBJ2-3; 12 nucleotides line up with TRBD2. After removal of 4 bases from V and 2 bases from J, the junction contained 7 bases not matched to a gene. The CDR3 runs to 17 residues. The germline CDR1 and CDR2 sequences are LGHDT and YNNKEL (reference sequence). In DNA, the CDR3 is TGTGCCAGCAGCCGATTAACTAGCGGGGGGTCCACAGATACGCAGTATTTT. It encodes CASSRLTSGGSTDTQYF.

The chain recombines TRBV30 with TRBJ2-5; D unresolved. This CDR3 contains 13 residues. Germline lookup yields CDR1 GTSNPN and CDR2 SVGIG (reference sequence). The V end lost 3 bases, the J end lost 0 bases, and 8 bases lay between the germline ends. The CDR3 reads CAWSRTHQETQYF. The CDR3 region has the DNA TGTGCCTGGAGCAGGACGCACCAAGAGACCCAGTACTTC. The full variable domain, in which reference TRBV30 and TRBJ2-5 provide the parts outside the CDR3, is SQTIHQWPATLVQPVGSPLSLECTVEGTSNPNLYWYRQAAGRGLQLLFYSVGIGQISSEVPQNLSASRPQDRQFILSSKKLLLSDSGFYLCAWSRTHQETQYFGPGTRLLVL.

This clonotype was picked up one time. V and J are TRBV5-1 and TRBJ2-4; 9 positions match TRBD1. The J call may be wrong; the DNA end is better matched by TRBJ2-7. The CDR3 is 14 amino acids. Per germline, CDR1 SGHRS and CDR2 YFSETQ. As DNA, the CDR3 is TGCGCCAGCAGCAAAGGGACAGGGACCTACGAGCAGTACTTC. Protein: CASSKGTGTYEQYF.

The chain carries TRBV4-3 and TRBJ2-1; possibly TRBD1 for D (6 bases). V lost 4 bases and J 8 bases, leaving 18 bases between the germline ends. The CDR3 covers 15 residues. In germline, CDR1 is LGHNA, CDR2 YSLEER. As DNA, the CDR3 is TGCGCCAGCAGCCCTACCCTTACAGGGTACGATGAGCAGTTCTTC. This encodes CASSPTLTGYDEQFF.

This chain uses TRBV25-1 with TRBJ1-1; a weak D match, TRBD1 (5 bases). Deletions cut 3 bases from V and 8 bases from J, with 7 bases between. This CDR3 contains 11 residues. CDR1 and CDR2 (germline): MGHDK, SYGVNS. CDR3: CASSDGAEAFF. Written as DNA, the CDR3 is TGTGCCAGCAGTGATGGGGCCGAAGCTTTCTTT.

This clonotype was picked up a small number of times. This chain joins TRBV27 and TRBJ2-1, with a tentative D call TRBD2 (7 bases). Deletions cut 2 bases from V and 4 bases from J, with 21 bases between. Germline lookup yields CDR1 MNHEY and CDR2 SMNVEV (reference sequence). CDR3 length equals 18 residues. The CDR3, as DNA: TGTGCCAGCAGTTTACACTTTGGGGGGGGCGGGGATTACAATGAGCAGTTCTTC. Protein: CASSLHFGGGGDYNEQFF.

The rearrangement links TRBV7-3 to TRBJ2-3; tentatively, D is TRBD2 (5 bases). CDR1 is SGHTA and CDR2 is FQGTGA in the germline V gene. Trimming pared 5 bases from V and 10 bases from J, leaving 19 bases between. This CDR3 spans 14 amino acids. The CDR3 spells CASSPSPAGDAQYF. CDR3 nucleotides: TGTGCCAGCAGCCCCTCCCCGGCCGGGGATGCGCAGTATTTT.

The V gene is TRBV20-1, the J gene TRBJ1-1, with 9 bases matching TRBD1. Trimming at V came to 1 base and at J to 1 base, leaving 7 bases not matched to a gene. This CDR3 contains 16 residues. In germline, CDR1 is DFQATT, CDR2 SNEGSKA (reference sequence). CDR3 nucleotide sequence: TGCAGTGCTAGAGGGAATCCGGGACAGGGGAACACTGAAGCTTTCTTT. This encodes CSARGNPGQGNTEAFF.

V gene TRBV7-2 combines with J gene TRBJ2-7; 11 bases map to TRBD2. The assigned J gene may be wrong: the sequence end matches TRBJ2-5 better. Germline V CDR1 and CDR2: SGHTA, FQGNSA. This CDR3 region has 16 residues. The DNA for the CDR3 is TGTGCCAGCAGCCCTATAGCGGGGGGGCCATGGGAGACCCAGTACTTC. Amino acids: CASSPIAGGPWETQYF.

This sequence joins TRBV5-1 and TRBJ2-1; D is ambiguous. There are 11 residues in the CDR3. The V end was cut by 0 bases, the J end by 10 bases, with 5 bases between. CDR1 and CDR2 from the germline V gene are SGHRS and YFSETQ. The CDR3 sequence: CASSLEREQFF. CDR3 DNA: TGCGCCAGCAGCTTGGAGAGGGAGCAGTTCTTC.

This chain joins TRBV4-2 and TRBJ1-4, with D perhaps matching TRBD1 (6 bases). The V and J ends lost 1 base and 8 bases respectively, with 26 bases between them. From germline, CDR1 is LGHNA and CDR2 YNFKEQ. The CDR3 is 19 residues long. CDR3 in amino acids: CASSQVPDGERWGQEKLFF. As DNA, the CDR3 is TGTGCCAGCAGCCAAGTCCCAGACGGGGAGCGGTGGGGACAAGAAAAACTGTTTTTT.

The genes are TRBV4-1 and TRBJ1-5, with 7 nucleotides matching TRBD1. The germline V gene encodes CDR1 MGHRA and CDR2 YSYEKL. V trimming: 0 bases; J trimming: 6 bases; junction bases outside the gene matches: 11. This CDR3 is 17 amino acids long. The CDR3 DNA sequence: TGCGCCAGCAGCCAAGATGACAAGACAGGGCATTTTCAGCCCCAGCATTTT. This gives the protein CASSQDDKTGHFQPQHF.

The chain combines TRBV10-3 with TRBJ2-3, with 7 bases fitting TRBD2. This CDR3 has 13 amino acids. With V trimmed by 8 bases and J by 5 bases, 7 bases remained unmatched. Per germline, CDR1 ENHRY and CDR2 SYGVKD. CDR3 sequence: CAIQSGAQDTQYF. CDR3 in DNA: TGTGCCATCCAGAGCGGGGCCCAAGATACGCAGTATTTT.

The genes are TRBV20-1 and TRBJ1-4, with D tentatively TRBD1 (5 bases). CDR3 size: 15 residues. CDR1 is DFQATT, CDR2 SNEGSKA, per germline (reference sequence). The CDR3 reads CSLRGTSGSNEKLFF. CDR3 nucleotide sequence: TGCAGCCTCCGGGGCACGTCGGGATCTAATGAAAAACTGTTTTTT.

CDR3 sequence: CASSMVQGAYQPQHF. CDR3 in DNA: TGTGCCAGTAGTATGGTCCAGGGGGCATATCAGCCCCAGCATTTT. The chain links TRBV19 to TRBJ1-5; 8 nucleotides match TRBD1. Trimming removed 3 bases from V and 5 bases from J; junction bases left unmatched: 6. The CDR3 sequence is 15 residues long. The germline CDR1 and CDR2 sequences are LNHDA and SQIVND (reference sequence).

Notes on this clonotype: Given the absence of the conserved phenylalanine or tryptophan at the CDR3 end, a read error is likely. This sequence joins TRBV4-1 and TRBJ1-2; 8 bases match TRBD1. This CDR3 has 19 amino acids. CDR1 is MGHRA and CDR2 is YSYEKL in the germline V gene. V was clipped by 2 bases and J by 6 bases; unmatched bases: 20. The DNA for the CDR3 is TGCGCCAGCAGCCAACCTCCCAGAGGGACAGGTGGGAAATGGGATGGCTACACCCTC. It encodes CASSQPPRGTGGKWDGYTL.